These 5 T cell receptor beta chains were all obtained from the same sample, sequenced in a study of blood T cell repertoires in COVID-19. Profiled with immunoSEQ multiplex PCR; TCRdb holds only in-frame clones, not every one. The data contain under 300,000 clones, around 81% of them singletons. Sequenced input: peripheral blood. The receptor set was obtained from a man aged 25 to 45 who had recovered from COVID-19.

J is TRBJ2-3 and V is TRBV15, with 9 positions matching TRBD2. The CDR3 extends over 15 amino acids. The germline gives CDR1 LNHNV, CDR2 YYDKDF (reference sequence). J lost 2 bases, V lost 0 bases, and 0 bases had no gene match. CDR3 sequence: CATSREGLATDTQYF. DNA of the CDR3: TGTGCCACCAGCAGAGAGGGACTAGCCACAGATACGCAGTATTTT.

The chain carries TRBV6-5 and TRBJ1-6; 8 bases align to TRBD1. Trimming cost V 7 bases and J 9 bases; bases outside gene matches: 8. In germline, CDR1 is MNHEY, CDR2 SVGAGI. The CDR3 loop spans 14 amino acids. CDR3 in DNA: TGTGCCAGCACCCAACAGGGGGTCGGTTCACCCCTCCACTTT. Encoded protein: CASTQQGVGSPLHF.

This clone was seen once. The chain couples TRBV6-5 to TRBJ2-2, with TRBD1 matching 8 bases. Germline V gives CDR1 MNHEY, CDR2 SVGAGI. After removal of 5 bases from V and 6 bases from J, the junction contained 8 bases not matched to a gene. The CDR3 runs to 15 residues. The CDR3 region is CASSNRQGLPGELFF. CDR3 nucleotide sequence: TGTGCCAGCAGTAACAGACAGGGGCTTCCCGGGGAGCTGTTTTTT.

This clone was detected only a few times. The chain is built from TRBV6-2 or TRBV6-3 and TRBJ2-2; 8 nucleotides agree with TRBD2. Germline V gene sequence: CDR1 MNHEY, CDR2 SVGEGT. Trimming at V came to 6 bases and at J to 4 bases, leaving 7 bases not matched to a gene. The CDR3 runs to 15 residues. In DNA, the CDR3 is TGTGCCAGCAGACCTACCGGGACTAGCACCGGGGAGCTGTTTTTT. It is translated as CASRPTGTSTGELFF.

The CDR3 is CATSDSTLNTEAFF. The CDR3 bases are TGTGCCACCAGTGACTCCACACTGAACACTGAAGCTTTCTTT. The V call is TRBV24-1, the J call TRBJ1-1; D is unresolved. The germline V gene encodes CDR1 KGHDR and CDR2 SFDVKD. The CDR3 length is 14 residues. V lost 4 bases, J lost 0 bases, and 8 bases lay in between.